One sample yielded the 25 T cell receptor beta chains listed below, sequenced in a study of T-cell memory formation after mild COVID-19. TCRdb called the 5' RACE reads again in MiXCR, with one record for every CDR3 protein. The table has over 300,000 distinct CDR3 sequences, 20% to 25% seen once. Sequenced input: PBMCs or a T cell subset sorted from them (not recorded which). These TCRs come from a man between 18 and 29 years old who had mild COVID-19 (a few samples of this study predate the infection). Cell type and time point are not known.

The chain recombines TRBV10-2 with TRBJ1-2, with TRBD1 matching over 8 bases. Germline V gives CDR1 WSHSY, CDR2 SAAADI. This CDR3 has 14 residues. V shed 8 bases and J 8 bases; nucleotides not matched to a gene: 13. CDR3 sequence reads: CASRGTGGHLGYTF. The CDR3 DNA reads TGCGCCAGCCGTGGGACAGGCGGCCATTTGGGCTACACCTTC.

The chain carries TRBV7-2 and TRBJ2-1; 14 bases match TRBD2. From germline, CDR1 is SGHTA and CDR2 FQGNSA. J gave up 5 bases and V 0 bases, and 9 bases lay outside the gene matches. The CDR3 is 19 residues long. The CDR3 region is CASSLARTSGGSSNNEQFF. The CDR3 region has the DNA TGTGCCAGCAGCTTAGCCCGGACTAGCGGGGGGTCCTCGAACAATGAGCAGTTCTTC.

The chain links TRBV5-5 to TRBJ2-5; D may be TRBD1 or TRBD2 (5 bases each). Germline V gives CDR1 SGHKS, CDR2 YYEKEE (reference sequence). CDR3 length: 13 residues. V lost 4 bases, J lost 0 bases, and 7 bases lay in between. CDR3 nucleotide sequence: TGTGCCAGCAGCGGGGGTAACCAAGAGACCCAGTACTTC. This encodes CASSGGNQETQYF.

This clonotype was found a few times. The chain has TRBV10-3 and TRBJ2-3; 9 bases are shared with TRBD1. The length of the CDR3 is 15 residues. The ends lost 2 bases at V and 6 bases at J; junction bases unmatched: 6. Germline lookup yields CDR1 ENHRY and CDR2 SYGVKD. The CDR3 here is CAISETGDRADTQYF. CDR3 bases: TGTGCCATCAGTGAGACGGGGGACAGGGCCGATACGCAGTATTTT.

This clonotype has just a few counts. The chain uses TRBV6-5 and TRBJ1-2, with a possible D match to TRBD1 (5 bases). Trimming pared 0 bases from V and 8 bases from J, leaving 13 bases between. The CDR3 is made up of 14 amino acids. Germline V gene lookup returns CDR1 MNHEY and CDR2 SVGAGI. The CDR3 bases are TGTGCCAGCAGTTACTCGGCCAGGGTAGGCGGCTACACCTTC. Amino acids: CASSYSARVGGYTF.

This clonotype came up a few times. The chain joins TRBV15 to TRBJ2-5; TRBD2 matches at 12 bases. The CDR3 extends over 17 amino acids. Per germline, CDR1 LNHNV and CDR2 YYDKDF (reference sequence). The junction had 8 bases not matched to a gene; V was cut back by 3 bases and J by 3 bases. In DNA form, the CDR3 reads TGTGCCACCAGCAGTACCCTTCTAGCGGGGGGGAAAGAGACCCAGTACTTC. Translating it yields CATSSTLLAGGKETQYF.

This clonotype was picked up a small number of times. The gene calls are TRBV24-1 and TRBJ1-2; unclear D gene. This CDR3 region has 12 residues. V lost 4 bases to trimming and J lost 8 bases, with 10 bases between them. The germline V gene encodes CDR1 KGHDR and CDR2 SFDVKD. The CDR3 DNA reads as TGTGCCACCAGTGAGAACAGCTACGGCTACACCTTC. Translating it yields CATSENSYGYTF.

The rearrangement links TRBV7-8 to TRBJ2-7; 9 nucleotides align to TRBD1. V shed 1 base, J shed 4 bases, and the junction held 5 bases outside the gene matches. The germline V gene encodes CDR1 SGHVS and CDR2 FQNEAQ. The CDR3 runs to 15 residues. The CDR3 loop reads CASSLDRGQRYEQYV. The CDR3 DNA follows: TGTGCCAGCAGCTTAGACAGGGGGCAGCGGTACGAGCAGTACGTC.

This clonotype came up a few times. V usage is TRBV6-6 and J usage is TRBJ1-1; D gene uncertain. Trimming removed 1 base at V and 0 bases at J, with 9 bases between. Germline CDR1 and CDR2: MNHNY and SVGAGI (reference sequence). This CDR3 contains 15 residues. CDR3 region: CASSYFRVMNTEAFF. DNA for the CDR3: TGTGCCAGCAGTTACTTCCGGGTCATGAACACTGAAGCTTTCTTT.

V usage is TRBV19 and J usage is TRBJ1-6, with D perhaps matching TRBD1 (5 bases). This CDR3 comprises 13 residues. Trimming took off 3 bases at V and 11 bases at J, with 11 bases between the two ends. CDR1 LNHDA and CDR2 SQIVND come from the germline V gene (reference sequence). The CDR3 is CASSIVGVAPLHF. CDR3 in DNA: TGTGCCAGTAGTATTGTGGGGGTTGCACCCCTCCACTTT.

This clonotype was detected only a few times. The chain uses TRBV7-9 and TRBJ2-3, with D uncertain. The CDR3 spans 11 residues. V lost 5 bases, J lost 9 bases, and 9 bases lay in between. Looked up from germline, CDR1 is SEHNR and CDR2 is FQNEAQ (reference sequence). The CDR3 here is CASSPSGTQYF. The CDR3 DNA follows: TGTGCCAGCAGCCCGAGTGGGACGCAGTATTTT.

This rearrangement joins TRBV3-1 to TRBJ2-2; TRBD1 matches 9 bases. CDR1 and CDR2 from the germline V gene are LGHDT and YNNKEL (reference sequence). After removal of 4 bases from V and 7 bases from J, the junction contained 4 bases not matched to a gene. This CDR3 is built from 14 residues. The CDR3 spells CASSRTGADGELFF. DNA of the CDR3: TGTGCCAGCAGCCGGACAGGGGCGGACGGGGAGCTGTTTTTT.

This clonotype was seen ten or more times. The rearrangement joins TRBV20-1 to TRBJ2-7; 10 bases are shared with TRBD1. V was clipped by 2 bases and J by 5 bases; unmatched bases: 3. This CDR3 comprises 13 residues. From germline, CDR1 is DFQATT and CDR2 SNEGSKA (reference sequence). Here the CDR3 reads CSARTGQGNEQYF. The CDR3 DNA is TGCAGTGCTAGAACGGGACAGGGGAACGAGCAGTACTTC.

V is TRBV5-1 and J is TRBJ1-6, with D unresolved. The CDR3 runs 13 residues. V gave up 0 bases and J gave up 7 bases, with 5 bases separating them. Per the germline V gene, CDR1 is SGHRS and CDR2 is YFSETQ. CDR3 coding DNA: TGCGCCAGCAGCTTGGGTGTCAATTCACCCCTCCACTTT. Protein sequence: CASSLGVNSPLHF.

This rearrangement joins TRBV30 to TRBJ2-7, with TRBD1 matching 9 bases. The trim removed 4 bases at V and 0 bases at J, leaving 4 bases unmatched. Germline V gene data show CDR1 as GTSNPN and CDR2 as SVGIG (reference sequence). The CDR3 runs 14 residues. The chain's CDR3 is CAWTDRGISYEQYF. The CDR3 coding sequence is TGTGCCTGGACCGACAGGGGGATCTCCTACGAGCAGTACTTC. The full variable domain, in which reference TRBV30 and TRBJ2-7 provide the parts outside the CDR3, is SQTIHQWPATLVQPVGSPLSLECTVEGTSNPNLYWYRQAAGRGLQLLFYSVGIGQISSEVPQNLSASRPQDRQFILSSKKLLLSDSGFYLCAWTDRGISYEQYFGPGTRLTVT.

This sequence joins TRBV5-1 and TRBJ1-2; maybe TRBD1 (5 bases). With 0 bases removed from V and 0 bases from J, the gap between germline ends came to 18 bases. The CDR3 is made up of 18 amino acids. Germline values: CDR1 SGHRS, CDR2 YFSETQ. The CDR3 region has the DNA TGCGCCAGCAGCTTGGTCACTGACCCCGGGGGAACTAACTATGGCTACACCTTC. As protein: CASSLVTDPGGTNYGYTF.

The genes are TRBV24-1 and TRBJ2-1, with D unclear. V gave up 0 bases and J gave up 5 bases, with 4 bases separating them. CDR1 and CDR2 (germline): KGHDR, SFDVKD. The CDR3 loop spans 13 amino acids. The CDR3 nucleotides are TGTGCCACCAGTGATTTGACAGACAATGAGCAGTTCTTC. It codes for CATSDLTDNEQFF.

The chain uses TRBV6-5 and TRBJ1-5, with TRBD1 matching 8 bases. The CDR3 covers 16 residues. V was clipped by 4 bases and J by 5 bases; unmatched bases: 10. Germline CDR1 MNHEY, CDR2 SVGAGI. CDR3 region: CASSSGPPGGHQPQHF. CDR3 nucleotide sequence: TGTGCCAGCAGTTCCGGCCCCCCAGGGGGCCATCAGCCCCAGCATTTT.

This clonotype was detected only a few times. The rearrangement links TRBV6-5 to TRBJ2-7, with D possibly TRBD2 on 7 matching bases. Germline V gene lookup returns CDR1 MNHEY and CDR2 SVGAGI. The V end was cut by 4 bases, the J end by 0 bases, with 13 bases between. The CDR3 covers 15 residues. CDR3 loop: CASSSLGGASYEQYF. CDR3 sequence (DNA): TGTGCCAGCAGTTCCTTAGGGGGGGCCTCCTACGAGCAGTACTTC.

The V gene is TRBV7-9, the J gene TRBJ2-2; D remains ambiguous. CDR3 size: 15 residues. The V end was cut by 2 bases, the J end by 3 bases, with 10 bases between. Germline CDR1 SEHNR, CDR2 FQNEAQ (reference sequence). CDR3 bases: TGTGCCAGCAGCTTAACGGTCGGCGACACCGGGGAGCTGTTTTTT. This gives the protein CASSLTVGDTGELFF.

This clonotype was counted only a few times. The J gene is TRBJ2-7, the V gene TRBV4-1; TRBD1 agrees at 7 bases. The CDR3 covers 14 residues. The V gene end was trimmed by 4 bases and the J gene end by 2 bases; junction bases not matched to a gene: 5. The V gene's germline CDR1 is MGHRA and CDR2 YSYEKL. DNA of the CDR3: TGCGCCAGCAGCCCCATGGGACAGACCTACGAGCAGTACTTC. Its translation: CASSPMGQTYEQYF.

This clonotype appeared a few times. The chain couples TRBV4-3 to TRBJ1-5; TRBD1 is a possible D gene (6 bases). Per the germline V gene, CDR1 is LGHNA and CDR2 is YSLEER. The CDR3 has 19 residues. V was trimmed by 3 bases and J by 4 bases, leaving 25 bases between them. CDR3 sequence: CASSQGTGHKTSRNQPQHF. The CDR3 coding sequence is TGCGCCAGCAGCCAGGGCACGGGACACAAGACCTCGAGAAATCAGCCCCAGCATTTT.

The V and J genes are TRBV27 and TRBJ2-3; 12 nucleotides align to TRBD2. The V and J ends lost 6 bases and 6 bases, in that order; junction bases with no gene match: 1. Per the germline V gene, CDR1 is MNHEY and CDR2 is SMNVEV (reference sequence). The CDR3 covers 13 residues. The CDR3 DNA follows: TGTGCCAGCAGACTAGCGGGGGGCGATACGCAGTATTTT. It translates to CASRLAGGDTQYF.

The sample holds a few counts of this clonotype. V and J are TRBV12-3 or TRBV12-4 and TRBJ1-1, with no clear D. The CDR3 spans 13 residues. V shed 6 bases and J shed 7 bases, with 15 bases lying between them. The CDR3 region has the DNA TGTGCCAGCAGACCCCCGGACGGATTTGAAGCTTTCTTT. Translation gives CASRPPDGFEAFF.

This clonotype was detected ten times or more. The chain employs TRBV25-1 and TRBJ2-1; possibly TRBD1 for D (5 bases). The CDR3 has 15 residues. The germline V gene has CDR1 MGHDK and CDR2 SYGVNS. V was clipped by 4 bases and J by 5 bases, with 15 bases between them. CDR3 protein: CASSAPAGNHNEQFF. The CDR3 DNA sequence: TGTGCCAGCAGTGCCCCGGCAGGGAACCACAATGAGCAGTTCTTC.